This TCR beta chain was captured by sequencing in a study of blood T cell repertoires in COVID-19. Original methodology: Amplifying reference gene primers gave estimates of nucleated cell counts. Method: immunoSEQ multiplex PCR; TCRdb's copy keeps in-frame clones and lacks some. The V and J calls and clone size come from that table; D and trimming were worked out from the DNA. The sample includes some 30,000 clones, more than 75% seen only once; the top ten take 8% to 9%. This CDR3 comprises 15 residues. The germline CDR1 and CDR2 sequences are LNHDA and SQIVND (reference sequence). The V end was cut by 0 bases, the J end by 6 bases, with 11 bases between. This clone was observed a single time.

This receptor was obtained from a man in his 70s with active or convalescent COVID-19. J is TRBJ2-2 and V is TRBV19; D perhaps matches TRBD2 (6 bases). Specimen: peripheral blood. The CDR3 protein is CASSIETSIPGELFF. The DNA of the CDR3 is TGTGCCAGTAGTATAGAGACTAGTATCCCCGGGGAGCTGTTTTTT.